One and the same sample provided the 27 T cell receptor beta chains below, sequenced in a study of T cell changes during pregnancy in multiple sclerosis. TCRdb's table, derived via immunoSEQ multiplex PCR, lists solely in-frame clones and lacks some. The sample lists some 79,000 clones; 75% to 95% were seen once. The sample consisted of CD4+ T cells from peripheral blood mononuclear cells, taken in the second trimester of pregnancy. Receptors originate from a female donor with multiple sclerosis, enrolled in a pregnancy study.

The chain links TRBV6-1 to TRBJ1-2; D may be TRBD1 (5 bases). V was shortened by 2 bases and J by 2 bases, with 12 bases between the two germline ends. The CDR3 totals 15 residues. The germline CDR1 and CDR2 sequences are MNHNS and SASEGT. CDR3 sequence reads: CASSEKSEGNYGYTF. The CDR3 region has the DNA TGTGCCAGCAGTGAAAAGTCGGAGGGGAACTATGGCTACACCTTC.

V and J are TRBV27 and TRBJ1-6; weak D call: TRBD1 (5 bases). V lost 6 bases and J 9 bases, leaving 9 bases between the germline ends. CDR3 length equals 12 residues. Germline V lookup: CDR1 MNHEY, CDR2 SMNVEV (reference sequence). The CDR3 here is CASRGLGSPLHF. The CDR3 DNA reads TGTGCCAGCAGGGGGCTTGGTTCACCCCTCCACTTT.

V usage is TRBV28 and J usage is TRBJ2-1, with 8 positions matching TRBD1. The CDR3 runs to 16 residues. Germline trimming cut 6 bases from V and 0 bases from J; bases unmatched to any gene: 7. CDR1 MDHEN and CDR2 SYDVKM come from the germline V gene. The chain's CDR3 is CASSLDRESSYNEQFF. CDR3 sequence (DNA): TGTGCCAGCAGCTTGGACAGGGAAAGCTCCTACAATGAGCAGTTCTTC.

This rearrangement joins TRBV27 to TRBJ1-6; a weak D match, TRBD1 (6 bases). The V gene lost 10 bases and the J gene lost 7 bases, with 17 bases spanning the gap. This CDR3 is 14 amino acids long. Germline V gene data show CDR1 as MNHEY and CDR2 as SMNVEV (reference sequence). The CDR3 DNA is TGTGCCACCCAGGGCAGGGGTGAAAATTCACCCCTCCACTTT. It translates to CATQGRGENSPLHF.

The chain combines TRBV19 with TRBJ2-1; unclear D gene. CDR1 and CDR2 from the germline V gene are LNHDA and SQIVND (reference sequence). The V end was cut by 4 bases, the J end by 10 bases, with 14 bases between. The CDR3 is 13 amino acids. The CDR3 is CASSTQASREQFF. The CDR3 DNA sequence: TGTGCCAGTAGTACCCAAGCGAGTCGGGAGCAGTTCTTC.

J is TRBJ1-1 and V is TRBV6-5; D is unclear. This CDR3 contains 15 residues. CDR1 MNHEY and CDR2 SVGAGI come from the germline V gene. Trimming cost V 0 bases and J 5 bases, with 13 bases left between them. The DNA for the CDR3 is TGTGCCAGCAGTTACTCGACCGGGTCGGGAACTGAAGCTTTCTTT. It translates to CASSYSTGSGTEAFF.

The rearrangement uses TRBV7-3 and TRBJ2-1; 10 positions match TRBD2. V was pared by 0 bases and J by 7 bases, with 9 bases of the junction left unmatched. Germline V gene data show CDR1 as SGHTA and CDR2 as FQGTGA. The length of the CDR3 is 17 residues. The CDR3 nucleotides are TGTGCCAGCAGCTTAACAGCGGGGGGGAGTATAAGGAATGAGCAGTTCTTC. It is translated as CASSLTAGGSIRNEQFF.

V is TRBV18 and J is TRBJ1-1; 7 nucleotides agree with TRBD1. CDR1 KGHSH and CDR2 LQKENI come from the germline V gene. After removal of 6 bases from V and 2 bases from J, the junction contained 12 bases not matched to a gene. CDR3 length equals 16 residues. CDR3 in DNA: TGTGCCAGCTCTCTTAAGACAGGGCAACCCAACACTGAAGCTTTCTTT. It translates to CASSLKTGQPNTEAFF.

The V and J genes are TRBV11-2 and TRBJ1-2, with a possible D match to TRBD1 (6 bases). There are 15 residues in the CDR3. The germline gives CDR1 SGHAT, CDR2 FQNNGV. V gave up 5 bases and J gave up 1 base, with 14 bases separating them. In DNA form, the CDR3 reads TGTGCCAGCAGCCGAACAGGGTTTGGTAACTATGGCTACACCTTC. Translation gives CASSRTGFGNYGYTF. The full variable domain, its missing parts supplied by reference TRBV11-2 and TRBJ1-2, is EAGVAQSPRYKIIEKRQSVAFWCNPISGHATLYWYQQILGQGPKLLIQFQNNGVVDDSQLPKDRFSAERLKGVDSTLKIQPAKLEDSAVYLCASSRTGFGNYGYTFGSGTRLTVV.

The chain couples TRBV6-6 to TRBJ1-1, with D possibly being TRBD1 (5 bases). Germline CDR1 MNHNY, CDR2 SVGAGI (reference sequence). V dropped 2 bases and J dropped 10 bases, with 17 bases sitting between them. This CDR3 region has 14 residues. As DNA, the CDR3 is TGTGCCAGCAGTTACCCGGACAACCCACCCTCAGCTTTCTTT. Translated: CASSYPDNPPSAFF.

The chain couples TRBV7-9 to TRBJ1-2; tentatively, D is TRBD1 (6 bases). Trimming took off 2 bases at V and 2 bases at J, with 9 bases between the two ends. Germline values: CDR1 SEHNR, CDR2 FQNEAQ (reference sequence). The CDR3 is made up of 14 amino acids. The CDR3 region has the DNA TGTGCCAGCAGCTTACCCGGACAGAACTATGGCTACACCTTC. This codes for CASSLPGQNYGYTF.

CDR3 region: CSVDIRGTTDTQYF. The CDR3 DNA sequence: TGCAGCGTTGATATTCGCGGAACCACAGATACGCAGTATTTT. The gene calls are TRBV29-1 and TRBJ2-3; no reliable D call. The CDR3 is made up of 14 amino acids. Per the germline V gene, CDR1 is SQVTM and CDR2 is ANQGSEA. Between the trimmed V and J ends, which lost 3 bases and 2 bases, there was a span of 12 bases.

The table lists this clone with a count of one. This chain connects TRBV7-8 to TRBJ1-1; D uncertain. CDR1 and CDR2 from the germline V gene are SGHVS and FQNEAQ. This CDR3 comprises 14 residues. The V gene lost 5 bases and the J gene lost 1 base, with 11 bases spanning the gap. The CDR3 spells CASSPRDKNTEAFF. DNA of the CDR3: TGTGCCAGCAGCCCCAGAGACAAGAACACTGAAGCTTTCTTT.

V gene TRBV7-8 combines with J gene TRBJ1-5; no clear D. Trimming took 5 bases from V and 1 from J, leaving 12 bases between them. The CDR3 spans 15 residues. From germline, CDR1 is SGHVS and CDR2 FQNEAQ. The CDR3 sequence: CASSPETGSNQPQHF. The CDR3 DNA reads TGTGCCAGCAGCCCAGAAACCGGGAGCAATCAGCCCCAGCATTTT. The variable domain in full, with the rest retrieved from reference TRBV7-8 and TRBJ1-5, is GAGVSQSPRYKVAKRGQDVALRCDPISGHVSLFWYQQALGQGPEFLTYFQNEAQLDKSGLPSDRFFAERPEGSVSTLKIQRTQQEDSAVYLCASSPETGSNQPQHFGDGTRLSIL.

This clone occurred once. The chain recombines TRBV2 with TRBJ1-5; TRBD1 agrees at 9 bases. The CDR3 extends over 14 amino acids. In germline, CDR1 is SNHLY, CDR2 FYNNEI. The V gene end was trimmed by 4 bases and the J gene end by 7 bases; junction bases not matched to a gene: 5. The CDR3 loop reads CASSVEQGAQPQHF. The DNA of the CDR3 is TGTGCCAGCAGTGTAGAACAGGGGGCGCAGCCCCAGCATTTT. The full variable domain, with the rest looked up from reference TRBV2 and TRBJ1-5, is EPEVTQTPSHQVTQMGQEVILRCVPISNHLYFYWYRQILGQKVEFLVSFYNNEISEKSEIFDDQFSVERPDGSNFTLKIRSTKLEDSAMYFCASSVEQGAQPQHFGDGTRLSIL.

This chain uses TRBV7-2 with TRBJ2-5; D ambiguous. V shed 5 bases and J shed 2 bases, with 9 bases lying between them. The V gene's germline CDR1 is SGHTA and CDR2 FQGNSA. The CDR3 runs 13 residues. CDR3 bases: TGTGCCAGCAGCCCCCCCAATCAAGAGACCCAGTACTTC. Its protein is CASSPPNQETQYF.

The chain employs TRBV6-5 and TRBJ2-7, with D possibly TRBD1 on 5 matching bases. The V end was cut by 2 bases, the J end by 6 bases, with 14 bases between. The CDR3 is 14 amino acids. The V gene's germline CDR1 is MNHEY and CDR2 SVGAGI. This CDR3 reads CASSYDGAKPEQYF. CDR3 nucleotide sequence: TGTGCCAGCAGTTACGATGGGGCAAAACCCGAGCAGTACTTC.

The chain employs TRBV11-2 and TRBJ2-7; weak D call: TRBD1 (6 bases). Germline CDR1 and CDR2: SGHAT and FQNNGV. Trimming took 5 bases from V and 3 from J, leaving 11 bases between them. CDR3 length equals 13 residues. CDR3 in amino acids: CASSPGHLYEQYF. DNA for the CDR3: TGTGCCAGCAGCCCGGGACACCTCTACGAGCAGTACTTC.

DNA of the CDR3: TGTGCCAGTAGTATCGGTGGGCTTGAAAAACTGTTTTTT. Its protein is CASSIGGLEKLFF. This rearrangement joins TRBV19 to TRBJ1-4; D uncertain. In germline, CDR1 is LNHDA, CDR2 SQIVND (reference sequence). The CDR3 runs to 13 residues. Trimming left V 3 bases short and J 7 bases short, with 9 bases between.

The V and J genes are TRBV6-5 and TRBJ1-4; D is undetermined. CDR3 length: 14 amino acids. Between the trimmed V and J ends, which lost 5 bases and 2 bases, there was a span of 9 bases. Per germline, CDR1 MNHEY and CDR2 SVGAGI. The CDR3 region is CASSQRRTNEKLFF. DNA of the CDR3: TGTGCCAGCAGTCAGAGGAGGACTAATGAAAAACTGTTTTTT.

CDR3 DNA sequence: TGTGCCAGCAGTTACTCTGTGGGACAGGGGAACACTGAAGCTTTCTTT. Amino acids: CASSYSVGQGNTEAFF. The chain couples TRBV6-5 to TRBJ1-1; 9 bases fit TRBD1. The CDR3 loop spans 16 amino acids. V dropped 0 bases and J dropped 1; count of bases not matched to a gene: 3. Per the germline V gene, CDR1 is MNHEY and CDR2 is SVGAGI.

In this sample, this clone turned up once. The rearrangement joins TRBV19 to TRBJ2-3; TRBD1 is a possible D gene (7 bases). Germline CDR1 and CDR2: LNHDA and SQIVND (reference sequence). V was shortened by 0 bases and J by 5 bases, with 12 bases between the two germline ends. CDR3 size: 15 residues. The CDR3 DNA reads TGTGCCAGTAGTATAGATAACAGGGGAGGAGATACGCAGTATTTT. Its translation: CASSIDNRGGDTQYF.

The CDR3 DNA sequence: TGTGCCAGCTCCCCAGGGGGCTATGAGCAGTTCTTC. Its protein is CASSPGGYEQFF. V and J are TRBV18 and TRBJ2-1; 8 nucleotides align to TRBD1. The CDR3 has 12 amino acids. V trimming: 6 bases; J trimming: 8 bases; junction bases outside the gene matches: 3. The germline CDR1 and CDR2 sequences are KGHSH and LQKENI.

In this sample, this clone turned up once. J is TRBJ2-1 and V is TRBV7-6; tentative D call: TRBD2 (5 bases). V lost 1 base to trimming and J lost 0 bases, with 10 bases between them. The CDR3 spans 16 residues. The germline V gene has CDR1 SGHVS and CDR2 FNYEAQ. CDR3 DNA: TGTGCCAGCAGCTTAGGAGGACTCCTCTCCTACAATGAGCAGTTCTTC. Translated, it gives CASSLGGLLSYNEQFF.

The CDR3 coding sequence is TGTGCCAGCAGCGATTCACCTGTGAGCCCTCAAGAGACCCAGTACTTC. Protein sequence: CASSDSPVSPQETQYF. This chain links TRBV5-4 with TRBJ2-5; D gene uncertain. The V gene lost 4 bases and the J gene lost 2 bases, with 18 bases spanning the gap. The CDR3 loop spans 16 amino acids. Per the germline V gene, CDR1 is SGHNT and CDR2 is YYREEE (reference sequence).

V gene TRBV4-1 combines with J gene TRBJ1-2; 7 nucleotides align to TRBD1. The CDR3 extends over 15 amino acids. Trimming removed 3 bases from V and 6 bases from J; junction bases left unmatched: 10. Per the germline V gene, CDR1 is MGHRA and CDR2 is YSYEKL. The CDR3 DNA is TGCGCCAGCAGCCACATAGACAGGGAGTCAAATGGCTACACCTTC. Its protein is CASSHIDRESNGYTF.

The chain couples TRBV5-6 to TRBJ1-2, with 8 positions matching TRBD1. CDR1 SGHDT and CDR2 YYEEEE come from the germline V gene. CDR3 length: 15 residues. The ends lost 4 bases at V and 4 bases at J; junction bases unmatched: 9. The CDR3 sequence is CASSPGQGIPYGYTF. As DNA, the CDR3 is TGTGCCAGCAGCCCCGGACAGGGAATCCCCTATGGCTACACCTTC. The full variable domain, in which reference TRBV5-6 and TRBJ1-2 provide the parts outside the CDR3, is DAGVTQSPTHLIKTRGQQVTLRCSPKSGHDTVSWYQQALGQGPQFIFQYYEEEERQRGNFPDRFSGHQFPNYSSELNVNALLLGDSALYLCASSPGQGIPYGYTFGSGTRLTVV.